A single sample gave rise to the 13 T cell receptor beta chains below, sequenced in a study of PD-1 blockade in classical Hodgkin lymphoma. Repertoires were generated with immunoSEQ multiplex PCR, while TCRdb's copy carries only in-frame clones and drops some. The top ten clones hold about 8% of a sample with tens of thousands of clones, under 95% of them seen once. All patients experienced relapse after autologous stem cell transplantation, and brentuximab vedotin exposure was variable. Sequences were derived from peripheral blood mononuclear cells (PBMCs), sampled at baseline. The source is a human donor with classical Hodgkin lymphoma.

This clone appeared once. The rearrangement links TRBV27 to TRBJ2-7; perhaps TRBD1 as D (5 bases). V shed 10 bases and J shed 4 bases, with 14 bases lying between them. The germline V gene has CDR1 MNHEY and CDR2 SMNVEV (reference sequence). The CDR3 is made up of 12 amino acids. CDR3 sequence: CATPPRVYEQYF. CDR3 DNA: TGTGCCACTCCGCCCAGGGTGTACGAGCAGTACTTC.

The genes are TRBV12-5 and TRBJ2-1; 9 bases are a match to TRBD1. This CDR3 has 16 residues. V dropped 5 bases and J dropped 9; count of bases not matched to a gene: 14. Germline V gene lookup returns CDR1 LGHNT and CDR2 FRNRAP. DNA for the CDR3: TGTGCTAGTGGTCCCCAATGGACAGGGGCGAGCGGTGAGCAGTTCTTC. This translates into CASGPQWTGASGEQFF.

The J gene is TRBJ1-1, the V gene TRBV28, with 10 positions matching TRBD1. CDR1 and CDR2 (germline): MDHEN, SYDVKM. The CDR3 extends over 16 amino acids. The trim removed 7 bases at V and 0 bases at J, leaving 8 bases unmatched. The CDR3 coding sequence is TGTGCCAGCAAACCCACCGGGACAGGGGTGAACACTGAAGCTTTCTTT. Its protein product is CASKPTGTGVNTEAFF. Based on the CDR3 plus reference TRBV28 and TRBJ1-1, the full variable domain is DVKVTQSSRYLVKRTGEKVFLECVQDMDHENMFWYRQDPGLGLRLIYFSYDVKMKEKGDIPEGYSVSREKKERFSLILESASTNQTSMYLCASKPTGTGVNTEAFFGQGTRLTVV.

The J gene is TRBJ2-3, the V gene TRBV2; 13 bases fit TRBD2. Losses at the gene ends were 6 bases for V and 6 bases for J; bases not matched to a gene: 9. Germline loops: CDR1 SNHLY, CDR2 FYNNEI. The CDR3 has 16 residues. As DNA, the CDR3 is TGTGCCAGCAGCCCGAAATGGACTAGCGGGAGTGATACGCAGTATTTT. Translating it yields CASSPKWTSGSDTQYF.

This clone was seen a single time. The chain couples TRBV4-1 to TRBJ2-7; D uncertain. The V gene lost 1 base and the J gene lost 2 bases, with 9 bases spanning the gap. CDR1 is MGHRA, CDR2 YSYEKL, per germline. The CDR3 has 14 residues. CDR3 sequence: CASSQGTGPYEQYF. CDR3 in DNA: TGCGCCAGCAGCCAAGGGACGGGTCCCTACGAGCAGTACTTC.

The CDR3: CASSFAETTDTQYF. CDR3 DNA sequence: TGTGCCAGCTCATTTGCGGAGACCACAGATACGCAGTATTTT. This chain links TRBV18 with TRBJ2-3; D gene ambiguous. In germline, CDR1 is KGHSH, CDR2 LQKENI. This CDR3 has 14 amino acids. Trimming took 5 bases from V and 2 from J, leaving 11 bases between them.

V and J are TRBV10-3 and TRBJ2-1, with TRBD2 matching over 11 bases. V dropped 2 bases and J dropped 0; count of bases not matched to a gene: 9. Looked up from germline, CDR1 is ENHRY and CDR2 is SYGVKD. CDR3 length equals 19 residues. DNA for the CDR3: TGTGCCATCAGTGAGGTTTCACTAGCGGGAGCTGGCTCCTACAATGAGCAGTTCTTC. This translates into CAISEVSLAGAGSYNEQFF.

The chain joins TRBV7-9 to TRBJ2-7; D possibly uses TRBD1 or TRBD2 (5 bases each). Germline CDR1 SEHNR, CDR2 FQNEAQ (reference sequence). This CDR3 comprises 16 residues. V was trimmed by 2 bases and J by 3 bases, leaving 17 bases between them. The CDR3 DNA follows: TGTGCCAGCAGCTTACCCGAGGGGACCCGTTACTACGAGCAGTACTTC. Protein: CASSLPEGTRYYEQYF.

The chain employs TRBV29-1 and TRBJ2-3; 8 bases line up with TRBD1. V gave up 1 base and J gave up 0 bases; unmatched junction bases: 0. CDR1 is SQVTM and CDR2 is ANQGSEA in the germline V gene. The CDR3 contains 14 residues. CDR3 in DNA: TGCAGCGTTGAAGGGACAGGGAGCACAGATACGCAGTATTTT. It codes for CSVEGTGSTDTQYF.

V is TRBV19 and J is TRBJ1-6, with D maybe TRBD1 (5 bases). V was clipped by 5 bases and J by 0 bases, with 14 bases between them. Germline assignment: CDR1 LNHDA and CDR2 SQIVND (reference sequence). CDR3 length: 17 residues. CDR3 in amino acids: CASSSGAQSSYNSPLHF. CDR3 DNA: TGTGCCAGTAGTTCCGGGGCCCAGAGCTCCTATAATTCACCCCTCCACTTT.

V usage is TRBV18 and J usage is TRBJ2-2; no firm D call. The CDR3 totals 11 residues. The ends were cut back, 4 bases at V and 4 bases at J, with 1 base in the middle. In germline, CDR1 is KGHSH, CDR2 LQKENI. The CDR3 loop reads CASSLTGELFF. In DNA, the CDR3 is TGTGCCAGCTCACTCACCGGGGAGCTGTTTTTT.

In regard to this clone: The junction departs from germline at one end; a sequencing error may be responsible. CDR3 protein: CASSAIENAEAFF. Written as DNA, the CDR3 is TGTGCCAGCAGTGCCATCGAGAACGCTGAAGCTTTCTTT. The rearrangement links TRBV6-5 to TRBJ1-1, with D unresolved. The CDR3 covers 13 residues. The germline CDR1 and CDR2 sequences are MNHEY and SVGAGI.

The V and J genes are TRBV27 and TRBJ1-2, with unresolved D. Germline V gene sequence: CDR1 MNHEY, CDR2 SMNVEV (reference sequence). The CDR3 runs to 12 residues. V was shortened by 9 bases and J by 4 bases, with 12 bases between the two germline ends. The CDR3 region has the DNA TGTGCCAGTCCCCGGGCCTTCTATGGCTACACCTTC. Translation gives CASPRAFYGYTF.